What follows are 30 T cell receptor beta chains derived from one specimen sequenced in a study of blood T cell repertoires in COVID-19. Generated by immunoSEQ multiplex PCR, the TCRdb table keeps only in-frame clones and is missing some. The sample records 150,000 to 200,000 clones, 80% to 90% being singletons. Source material: peripheral blood. The source is an elderly woman with acute or convalescent COVID-19.

This clone has a single count. The chain carries TRBV28 and TRBJ1-2; TRBD1 matches 8 bases. Germline CDR1 and CDR2: MDHEN and SYDVKM. The CDR3 has 13 residues. With 6 bases clipped from V and 7 bases from J, the junction kept 7 bases outside the gene matches. The CDR3 loop reads CASRQTGEGGYTF. Written as DNA, the CDR3 is TGTGCCAGCAGACAGACAGGGGAAGGTGGCTACACCTTC.

The rearrangement joins TRBV3-1 (or the pseudogene TRBV3-2) to TRBJ2-3; maybe TRBD2 (7 bases). CDR1 and CDR2 from the germline V gene are LGHDT and YNNKEL (reference sequence). This CDR3 is built from 17 residues. V was pared by 0 bases and J by 9 bases, with 22 bases between. The CDR3 reads CASSQEGVAGALRTQYF. The CDR3 region has the DNA TGTGCCAGCAGCCAAGAAGGAGTGGCGGGGGCGCTCCGCACGCAGTATTTT.

V gene TRBV5-1 combines with J gene TRBJ1-2, with TRBD1 identical over 7 bases. V gave up 0 bases and J gave up 3 bases; unmatched junction bases: 2. The length of the CDR3 is 14 residues. Germline assignment: CDR1 SGHRS and CDR2 YFSETQ. The CDR3 DNA follows: TGCGCCAGCAGCTTGGTTGGGACAGACTATGGCTACACCTTC. Its protein is CASSLVGTDYGYTF.

This clone was counted once. The rearrangement links TRBV7-3 to TRBJ2-7; tentatively, D is TRBD2 (5 bases). Trimming removed 9 bases at V and 4 bases at J, with 16 bases between. From germline, CDR1 is SGHTA and CDR2 FQGTGA. The CDR3 covers 13 residues. DNA of the CDR3: TGTGCCAGGAGGCGGGCTCGGGCTTACGAGCAGTACTTC. Its protein is CARRRARAYEQYF.

The chain links TRBV6-1 to TRBJ2-4, with TRBD2 matching over 10 bases. CDR3 length equals 14 residues. CDR1 and CDR2 from the germline V gene are MNHNS and SASEGT. The ends lost 2 bases at V and 5 bases at J; junction bases unmatched: 0. The CDR3 protein is CASSELAGENIQYF. The CDR3, as DNA: TGTGCCAGCAGTGAACTAGCGGGAGAAAACATTCAGTACTTC.

The rearrangement joins TRBV6-5 to TRBJ2-7, with 10 bases aligning to TRBD2. V gave up 9 bases and J gave up 1 base; unmatched junction bases: 3. Germline assignment: CDR1 MNHEY and CDR2 SVGAGI. The CDR3 contains 13 residues. CDR3 protein: CASTLAGSYEQYF. CDR3 DNA: TGTGCCAGTACACTAGCGGGGTCCTACGAGCAGTACTTC.

The rearrangement links TRBV7-2 to TRBJ2-7; D unclear. The CDR3 loop spans 12 amino acids. V was trimmed by 3 bases and J by 7 bases, leaving 10 bases between them. CDR1 and CDR2 from the germline V gene are SGHTA and FQGNSA. The DNA for the CDR3 is TGTGCCAGCAGCTTCGACTTTAAGGAGCAGTACTTC. This gives the protein CASSFDFKEQYF.

V and J are TRBV28 and TRBJ1-3; TRBD1 matches 7 bases. This CDR3 spans 16 amino acids. Germline loops: CDR1 MDHEN, CDR2 SYDVKM. Trimming at V came to 4 bases and at J to 0 bases, leaving 6 bases not matched to a gene. CDR3 amino acids: CASSSQGGISGNTIYF. In DNA, the CDR3 is TGTGCCAGCAGTTCGCAGGGGGGTATCTCTGGAAACACCATATATTTT.

V and J are TRBV25-1 and TRBJ2-1; TRBD1 matches 9 bases. V lost 5 bases, J lost 8 bases, and 10 bases stayed unmatched. CDR1 is MGHDK and CDR2 is SYGVNS in the germline V gene. CDR3 length: 15 residues. The CDR3 is CASSPPGQGQDEQFF. CDR3 in DNA: TGTGCCAGCAGTCCACCGGGACAGGGCCAGGATGAGCAGTTCTTC.

The chain joins TRBV30 to TRBJ2-2, with TRBD1 as a possible D gene (6 bases). The V end was cut by 5 bases, the J end by 5 bases, with 15 bases between. There are 14 residues in the CDR3. Germline V lookup: CDR1 GTSNPN, CDR2 SVGIG (reference sequence). CDR3 sequence (DNA): TGTGCCTGGCGAGAGACAGGATGGACCGGGGAGCTGTTTTTT. Its translation is CAWRETGWTGELFF.

V is TRBV3-1 (or the pseudogene TRBV3-2) and J is TRBJ1-6; 7 bases are shared with TRBD1. The CDR3 is made up of 14 amino acids. CDR1 and CDR2 from the germline V gene are LGHDT and YNNKEL (reference sequence). V dropped 4 bases and J dropped 6; count of bases not matched to a gene: 3. Here the CDR3 reads CASSPGTVNSPLHF. CDR3 coding DNA: TGTGCCAGCAGCCCCGGGACAGTTAATTCACCCCTCCACTTT.

This sequence joins TRBV19 and TRBJ1-6; 7 bases match TRBD1. Trimming took 3 bases from V and 2 from J; bases not matched to a gene: 1. Germline CDR1 reads LNHDA; CDR2 reads SQIVND (reference sequence). The CDR3 sequence is 15 residues long. The CDR3 loop reads CASSIGQAYNSPLHF. The DNA for the CDR3 is TGTGCCAGTAGTATCGGACAGGCCTATAATTCACCCCTCCACTTT. Looking up the rest from reference TRBV19 and TRBJ1-6 gives the full variable domain: DGGITQSPKYLFRKEGQNVTLSCEQNLNHDAMYWYRQDPGQGLRLIYYSQIVNDFQKGDIAEGYSVSREKKESFPLTVTSAQKNPTAFYLCASSIGQAYNSPLHFGNGTRLTVT.

The chain is built from TRBV7-2 and TRBJ1-1, with D possibly matching TRBD1 (6 bases). The V and J ends lost 6 bases and 3 bases respectively, with 11 bases between them. Germline V lookup: CDR1 SGHTA, CDR2 FQGNSA. CDR3 length: 13 amino acids. CDR3 coding DNA: TGTGCCAGCAGTTGGGGGCCAGACACTGAAGCTTTCTTT. It yields the protein CASSWGPDTEAFF. Full variable domain (remainder filled in from reference TRBV7-2 and TRBJ1-1): GAGVSQSPSNKVTEKGKDVELRCDPISGHTALYWYRQSLGQGLEFLIYFQGNSAPDKSGLPSDRFSAERTGGSVSTLTIQRTQQEDSAVYLCASSWGPDTEAFFGQGTRLTVV.

The J gene is TRBJ1-2, the V gene TRBV6-5; 9 bases are shared with TRBD1. The CDR3 extends over 14 amino acids. Germline V gives CDR1 MNHEY, CDR2 SVGAGI. Trimming cost V 3 bases and J 8 bases; bases outside gene matches: 7. The CDR3 is CASSYSGQGMGYTF. CDR3 in DNA: TGTGCCAGCAGTTATTCGGGACAGGGCATGGGCTACACCTTC.

The gene calls are TRBV7-3 and TRBJ2-5; 9 bases line up with TRBD1. The CDR3 is 14 amino acids. Germline CDR1 is SGHTA and CDR2 is FQGTGA. J gave up 5 bases and V 4 bases, and 5 bases lay outside the gene matches. CDR3 residues: CASSSGQGAETQYF. The DNA of the CDR3 is TGTGCCAGCAGCTCGGGACAGGGCGCGGAGACCCAGTACTTC.

The chain uses TRBV7-3 and TRBJ1-2; D is undetermined. V lost 5 bases and J 4 bases, leaving 17 bases between the germline ends. Germline V lookup: CDR1 SGHTA, CDR2 FQGTGA. The CDR3 loop spans 15 amino acids. The CDR3 DNA is TGTGCCAGCAGCGCACAGCACGGGGAGGCCTATGGCTACACCTTC. As protein: CASSAQHGEAYGYTF.

The CDR3 sequence is CASSQERSPNAYEQYF. CDR3 DNA sequence: TGTGCCAGCAGCCAAGAGAGAAGTCCGAATGCCTACGAGCAGTACTTC. The chain carries TRBV14 and TRBJ2-7; D is unclear. Germline V gene sequence: CDR1 SGHDN, CDR2 FVKESK. V was clipped by 0 bases and J by 2 bases, with 14 bases between them. This CDR3 comprises 16 residues.

V usage is TRBV6-2 or TRBV6-3 and J usage is TRBJ1-4; D gene uncertain. V dropped 2 bases and J dropped 2 bases, with 12 bases sitting between them. The CDR3 loop spans 16 amino acids. Germline CDR1 and CDR2: MNHEY and SVGEGT. CDR3 DNA: TGTGCCAGCAGTTACCTGGGGAGGACTACTAATGAAAAACTGTTTTTT. Translated: CASSYLGRTTNEKLFF.

The chain is built from TRBV4-3 and TRBJ2-3, with TRBD2 matching over 12 bases. The CDR3 sequence is 19 residues long. CDR1 is LGHNA, CDR2 YSLEER, per germline. The J segment lost 0 bases and the V segment lost 1 base, leaving 8 bases of the junction unmatched. The CDR3 coding sequence is TGCGCCAGCAGCCAAGCCGGGCTAGCGGGAGGGGTTAGCACAGATACGCAGTATTTT. Translation gives CASSQAGLAGGVSTDTQYF.

The rearrangement links TRBV5-1 to TRBJ2-1; tentative D call: TRBD1 (5 bases). There are 12 residues in the CDR3. The germline gives CDR1 SGHRS, CDR2 YFSETQ. The V end was cut by 0 bases, the J end by 8 bases, with 6 bases between. The CDR3: CASSLGGDEQFF. The CDR3, as DNA: TGCGCCAGCAGCTTGGGGGGCGATGAGCAGTTCTTC.

This sequence joins TRBV7-9 and TRBJ1-1, with unresolved D. Deletions cut 5 bases from V and 8 bases from J, with 21 bases between. CDR1 is SEHNR and CDR2 is FQNEAQ in the germline V gene (reference sequence). The CDR3 is made up of 15 amino acids. As DNA, the CDR3 is TGTGCCAGCAGCCCTCTGGGAGCCTTCCCGGCGGAAGCTTTCTTT. It specifies CASSPLGAFPAEAFF.

The rearrangement links TRBV5-6 to TRBJ2-7; TRBD2 matches at 10 bases. CDR3 length equals 18 residues. Germline V gene data show CDR1 as SGHDT and CDR2 as YYEEEE. J lost 3 bases, V lost 0 bases, and 12 bases had no gene match. The CDR3 coding sequence is TGTGCCAGCAGCTTGGTCCGGCTAGCGGGAGATGCATTCTACGAGCAGTACTTC. It is translated as CASSLVRLAGDAFYEQYF. Together with reference TRBV5-6 and TRBJ2-7, the CDR3 gives the full variable domain: DAGVTQSPTHLIKTRGQQVTLRCSPKSGHDTVSWYQQALGQGPQFIFQYYEEEERQRGNFPDRFSGHQFPNYSSELNVNALLLGDSALYLCASSLVRLAGDAFYEQYFGPGTRLTVT.

V and J are TRBV2 and TRBJ1-2, with TRBD1 matching over 7 bases. Trimming removed 6 bases from V and 0 bases from J; junction bases left unmatched: 10. Germline CDR1 reads SNHLY; CDR2 reads FYNNEI. There are 16 residues in the CDR3. CDR3 nucleotides: TGTGCCAGCAGCAATCAGGGGGGTACTACTAACTATGGCTACACCTTC. Amino acid sequence: CASSNQGGTTNYGYTF.

The V gene is TRBV5-1, the J gene TRBJ2-3; 10 positions match TRBD1. The CDR3 is 18 residues long. Trimming removed 4 bases from V and 1 base from J; junction bases left unmatched: 12. Per the germline V gene, CDR1 is SGHRS and CDR2 is YFSETQ. The CDR3 DNA reads TGCGCCAGCAGCCCCCAGGGGGCGACAGGGGGCGGCACAGATACGCAGTATTTT. Protein: CASSPQGATGGGTDTQYF.

The J gene is TRBJ1-4, the V gene TRBV10-3, with TRBD1 identical over 7 bases. This CDR3 contains 18 residues. V lost 7 bases and J lost 4; bases outside the gene matches: 18. Germline CDR1 ENHRY, CDR2 SYGVKD. In DNA form, the CDR3 reads TGTGCCATCATCGGGACGATGGCAGGGGGAGTAAATAATGAAAAACTGTTTTTT. The encoded protein is CAIIGTMAGGVNNEKLFF.

This clone showed up just a few times. CDR3 bases: TGTGCCAGCAGCCCCAGAACAGGGACTGAAGCTTTCTTT. Translated, it gives CASSPRTGTEAFF. The rearrangement links TRBV7-7 to TRBJ1-1; perhaps TRBD1 as D (6 bases). The germline V and J ends were trimmed by 5 bases and 5 bases, with 12 bases remaining between them. The germline V gene encodes CDR1 SSHAT and CDR2 FNYEAQ (reference sequence). The CDR3 covers 13 residues.

The V gene is TRBV30, the J gene TRBJ2-7, with 8 bases identical to TRBD1. This CDR3 is 13 amino acids long. CDR1 GTSNPN and CDR2 SVGIG come from the germline V gene (reference sequence). The V and J ends lost 5 bases and 6 bases, in that order; junction bases with no gene match: 9. The CDR3 protein is CAWGKTGVGEQYF. The CDR3 DNA sequence: TGTGCCTGGGGTAAGACAGGGGTGGGCGAGCAGTACTTC.

The rearrangement joins TRBV5-4 to TRBJ2-7; perhaps TRBD2 as D (6 bases). CDR3 length: 13 residues. Per germline, CDR1 SGHNT and CDR2 YYREEE (reference sequence). V lost 0 bases and J lost 4, with 8 bases in between. The CDR3 is CASSLELAYEQYF. The CDR3 bases are TGTGCCAGCAGCTTGGAACTAGCTTACGAGCAGTACTTC.

The chain is built from TRBV7-6 and TRBJ1-6, with D uncertain. This CDR3 has 15 residues. Looked up from germline, CDR1 is SGHVS and CDR2 is FNYEAQ. V was cut by 1 base and J by 5 bases, with 9 bases left in between. The CDR3 DNA reads TGTGCCAGCAGCTTAGGGGCCCACAATAATTCACCCCTCCACTTT. Amino acids: CASSLGAHNNSPLHF.

V gene TRBV19 combines with J gene TRBJ1-2; 7 positions agree with TRBD1. Unmatched junction bases numbered 7, after V lost 6 bases and J lost 6 bases. CDR1 and CDR2 (germline): LNHDA, SQIVND (reference sequence). The CDR3 extends over 13 amino acids. CDR3 in amino acids: CASRNRGGDGYTF. CDR3 DNA: TGTGCCAGTAGGAACAGGGGAGGAGATGGCTACACCTTC. The full variable domain, its missing parts supplied by reference TRBV19 and TRBJ1-2, is DGGITQSPKYLFRKEGQNVTLSCEQNLNHDAMYWYRQDPGQGLRLIYYSQIVNDFQKGDIAEGYSVSREKKESFPLTVTSAQKNPTAFYLCASRNRGGDGYTFGSGTRLTVV.